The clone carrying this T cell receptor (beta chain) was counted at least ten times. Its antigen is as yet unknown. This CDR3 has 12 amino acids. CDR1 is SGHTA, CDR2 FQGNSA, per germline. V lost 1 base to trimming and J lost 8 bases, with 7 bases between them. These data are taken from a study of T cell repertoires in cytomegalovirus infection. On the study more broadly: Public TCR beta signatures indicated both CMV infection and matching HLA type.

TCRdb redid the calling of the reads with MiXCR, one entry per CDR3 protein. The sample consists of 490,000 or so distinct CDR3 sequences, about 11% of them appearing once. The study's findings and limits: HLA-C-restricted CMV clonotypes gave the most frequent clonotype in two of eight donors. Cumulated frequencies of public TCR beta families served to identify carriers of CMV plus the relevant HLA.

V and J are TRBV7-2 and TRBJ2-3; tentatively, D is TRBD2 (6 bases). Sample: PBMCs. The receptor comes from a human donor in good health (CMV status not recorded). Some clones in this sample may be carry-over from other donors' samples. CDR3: CASSLGRGTQYF. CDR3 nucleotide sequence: TGTGCCAGCAGCTTAGGGCGGGGTACGCAGTATTTT.